The 4 T cell receptor beta chains listed next were all sequenced from one sample in a study of Ad26.COV2.S vaccination and SARS-CoV-2 variants. The treatment: roughly 19 received Ad26.COV2.S at low or high dose, single or two shots; 5 received placebo; per-sample allocation not given. Sampling occurred on day 63 after the first vaccine or placebo injection. The repertoire was sequenced with immunoSEQ multiplex PCR; TCRdb's copy has only in-frame clones and lacks some. Of approximately 300,000 clones in the sample, 86% were seen once. The input for sequencing was peripheral blood, taken in a trial of Ad26.COV2.S vaccine versus placebo. The receptor source for this set is a person between 18 and 65 years old who received the Ad26.COV2.S COVID-19 vaccine or a placebo.

The chain links TRBV10-3 to TRBJ2-3; possibly TRBD1 or TRBD2 for D (6 bases each). With 8 bases removed from V and 3 bases from J, the gap between germline ends came to 12 bases. The CDR3 length is 13 residues. Germline V gives CDR1 ENHRY, CDR2 SYGVKD. CDR3 amino acids: CAIALGGTDTQYF. The CDR3 DNA is TGTGCCATCGCTCTAGGGGGGACAGATACGCAGTATTTT.

This chain links TRBV7-9 with TRBJ1-2, with D hard to call. Germline V gene lookup returns CDR1 SEHNR and CDR2 FQNEAQ (reference sequence). This CDR3 is 16 amino acids long. Trimming cost V 1 base and J 0 bases, with 12 bases left between them. The CDR3 region is CASSLGFTVTNYGYTF. The DNA for the CDR3 is TGTGCCAGCAGCTTAGGTTTCACAGTGACTAACTATGGCTACACCTTC.

A single count supports this clone. The chain couples TRBV7-9 to TRBJ1-2; D remains unclear. The CDR3 contains 15 residues. V was pared by 1 base and J by 0 bases, with 9 bases between. The germline CDR1 and CDR2 sequences are SEHNR and FQNEAQ (reference sequence). Here the CDR3 reads CASSLVGLSNYGYTF. Written as DNA, the CDR3 is TGTGCCAGCAGCTTAGTGGGGTTATCTAACTATGGCTACACCTTC.

The J gene is TRBJ1-2, the V gene TRBV12-5, with D possibly TRBD1 on 6 matching bases. Germline values: CDR1 LGHNT, CDR2 FRNRAP. V was cut by 5 bases and J by 4 bases, with 17 bases left in between. The CDR3 extends over 15 amino acids. The CDR3 nucleotides are TGTGCTAGTGGTCAGTCCGGGGGGCAGGGCTATGGCTACACCTTC. As protein: CASGQSGGQGYGYTF.